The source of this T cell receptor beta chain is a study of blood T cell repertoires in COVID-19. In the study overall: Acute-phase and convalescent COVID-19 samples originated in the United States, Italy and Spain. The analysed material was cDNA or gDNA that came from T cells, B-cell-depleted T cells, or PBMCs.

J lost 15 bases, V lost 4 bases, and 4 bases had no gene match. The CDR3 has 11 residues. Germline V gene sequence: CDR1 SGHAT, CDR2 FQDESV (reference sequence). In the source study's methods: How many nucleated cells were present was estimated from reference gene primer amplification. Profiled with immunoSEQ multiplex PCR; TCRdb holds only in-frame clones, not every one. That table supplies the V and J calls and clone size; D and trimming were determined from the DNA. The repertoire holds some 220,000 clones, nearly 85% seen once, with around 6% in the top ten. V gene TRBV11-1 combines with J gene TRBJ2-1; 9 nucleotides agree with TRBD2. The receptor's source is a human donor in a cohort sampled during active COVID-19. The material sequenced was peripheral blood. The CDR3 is CASSSGTSSFF. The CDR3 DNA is TGTGCCAGCAGCTCCGGGACTAGCTCGTTCTTC.